The 11 T cell receptor beta chains below come from one sample, sequenced in a study of blood T cell repertoires in COVID-19. The data were produced by immunoSEQ multiplex PCR, yet TCRdb's version contains in-frame clones alone and is incomplete. The sample comprises tens of thousands of clones, roughly nine tenths of which are singletons, and roughly 42% rests with the top ten. Source material: peripheral blood. The receptors were sampled from a man in his sixties with active or convalescent COVID-19.

V is TRBV1 and J is TRBJ2-7; the table assigns TRBD2, which was not confirmed against the DNA. TRBV1 is shown as a pseudogene. CDR3 length: 20 amino acids. The DNA for the CDR3 is TGCACCAGCAGAATCAGGGGACTTATAGCGGGAGGCCCCCCCCTTTACGAGCAGTACTTC. Its translation: CTSRIRGLIAGGPPLYEQYF.

The chain joins TRBV7-2 to TRBJ2-1; TRBD2 matches at 7 bases. Germline CDR1 and CDR2: SGHTA and FQGNSA. The CDR3 is 12 amino acids. J gave up 10 bases and V 5 bases, and 5 bases lay outside the gene matches. CDR3 sequence reads: CASSIYSGEQFF. The CDR3 nucleotides read TGTGCCAGCAGCATCTATAGCGGGGAGCAGTTCTTC.

The J gene is TRBJ2-5, the V gene TRBV10-3; 9 bases are shared with TRBD2. This CDR3 region has 14 residues. The V segment lost 7 bases and the J segment 5 bases; nucleotides outside the gene matches: 8. Germline CDR1 is ENHRY and CDR2 is SYGVKD. CDR3 residues: CAIKGGGARETQYF. Written as DNA, the CDR3 is TGTGCCATCAAGGGCGGGGGGGCCCGTGAGACCCAGTACTTC.

V gene TRBV18 combines with J gene TRBJ2-7; 8 nucleotides align to TRBD1. CDR3 size: 13 residues. The trim removed 4 bases at V and 3 bases at J, leaving 2 bases unmatched. CDR1 is KGHSH, CDR2 LQKENI, per germline. This CDR3 is CASSQTGVYEQYF. The CDR3 bases are TGTGCCAGCTCACAGACAGGGGTCTACGAGCAGTACTTC.

V usage is TRBV15 and J usage is TRBJ2-2; 10 positions match TRBD2. CDR3 length: 17 amino acids. The V gene end was trimmed by 2 bases and the J gene end by 6 bases; junction bases not matched to a gene: 9. Germline V gene lookup returns CDR1 LNHNV and CDR2 YYDKDF (reference sequence). CDR3 sequence: CATSRLAASGSPGELFF. Written as DNA, the CDR3 is TGTGCCACCAGCAGATTGGCGGCTAGCGGGAGCCCCGGGGAGCTGTTTTTT.

This clone appeared once. The rearrangement links TRBV15 to TRBJ1-4; D is uncertain. The V and J ends lost 1 base and 5 bases respectively, with 14 bases between them. CDR3 length equals 16 residues. From germline, CDR1 is LNHNV and CDR2 YYDKDF (reference sequence). The CDR3 spells CATSRGDGGLNEKLFF. In nucleotides, the CDR3 is TGTGCCACCAGCAGAGGTGACGGCGGATTGAATGAAAAACTGTTTTTT.

The chain employs TRBV3-1 (or the pseudogene TRBV3-2) and TRBJ2-4, with D tentatively TRBD1 (5 bases). The CDR3 totals 12 residues. V was clipped by 4 bases and J by 9 bases, with 10 bases between them. In germline, CDR1 is LGHDT, CDR2 YNNKEL (reference sequence). CDR3 amino acids: CASSRRQGIQYF. The CDR3 DNA reads TGTGCCAGCAGCCGGCGGCAGGGCATTCAGTACTTC.

The chain combines TRBV6-5 with TRBJ1-2; 7 bases match TRBD1. Germline CDR1 reads MNHEY; CDR2 reads SVGAGI. This CDR3 contains 13 residues. J gave up 7 bases and V 2 bases, and 4 bases lay outside the gene matches. The CDR3 sequence: CASSYDRASGYTF. The CDR3 nucleotides read TGTGCCAGCAGTTACGACAGGGCTAGTGGCTACACCTTC.

This clone has only one observation. J is TRBJ1-1 and V is TRBV15; no clear D gene. Per the germline V gene, CDR1 is LNHNV and CDR2 is YYDKDF (reference sequence). This CDR3 has 15 amino acids. Trimming stripped 1 base from V and 1 base from J, with 10 bases between. The CDR3 loop is CATSRVLRGNTEAFF. The CDR3 bases are TGTGCCACCAGCAGAGTTCTACGGGGGAACACTGAAGCTTTCTTT.

The chain uses TRBV7-9 and TRBJ2-7; 8 bases fit TRBD1. The CDR3 runs to 12 residues. Germline CDR1 and CDR2: SEHNR and FQNEAQ (reference sequence). V lost 9 bases and J lost 6; bases outside the gene matches: 7. CDR3 protein: CASRTGYGEQYF. The CDR3 DNA is TGTGCCAGTCGGACAGGGTACGGCGAGCAGTACTTC. The complete variable domain, with remaining parts taken from reference TRBV7-9 and TRBJ2-7, reads DTGVSQNPRHKITKRGQNVTFRCDPISEHNRLYWYRQTLGQGPEFLTYFQNEAQLEKSRLLSDRFSAERPKGSFSTLEIQRTEQGDSAMYLCASRTGYGEQYFGPGTRLTVT.

The V call is TRBV7-2, the J call TRBJ2-5, with unresolved D. CDR1 is SGHTA and CDR2 is FQGNSA in the germline V gene. The CDR3 is 16 amino acids. V lost 2 bases and J 2 bases, leaving 15 bases between the germline ends. The CDR3 DNA sequence: TGTGCCAGCAGCTTATACCCGGTAGTCGGTCAAGAGACCCAGTACTTC. This gives the protein CASSLYPVVGQETQYF.